The next 28 T cell receptor beta chains were all read from a single sample in a study of CD4 and CD8 cells across lung adenocarcinoma regions. Using its own MiXCR run on the PCR reads, TCRdb lists one record per CDR3 protein. The table shows approximately 4,100 distinct CDR3 sequences, with approximately 60% occurring only once. The sequenced sample consisted of CD4+ T cells from the center of a lung tumor. The receptors were gathered from a male donor with lung adenocarcinoma. The CD4 and CD8 labels of this study may be unreliable.

V is TRBV7-8 and J is TRBJ1-3; D possibly corresponds to TRBD1 (6 bases). CDR1 and CDR2 (germline): SGHVS, FQNEAQ. The length of the CDR3 is 15 residues. The germline V and J ends were trimmed by 1 base and 3 bases, with 10 bases remaining between them. As DNA, the CDR3 is TGTGCCAGCAGCTTAGACAGGGTCGGTGGAAACACCATATATTTT. It is translated as CASSLDRVGGNTIYF.

With respect to this clonotype: One end of the junction varies from germline; a read error may be responsible. The gene calls are TRBV25-1 and TRBJ2-3, with 8 nucleotides matching TRBD1. CDR3 length: 16 residues. Germline V gene lookup returns CDR1 MGHDK and CDR2 SYGVNS. This chain's CDR3 is CASRAAGGGPRDAQYF. CDR3 bases: TGTGCCAGCAGGGCGGCAGGGGGCGGTCCTAGAGATGCGCAGTATTTT. The variable domain in full, completed from reference TRBV25-1 and TRBJ2-3, reads EADIYQTPRYLVIGTGKKITLECSQTMGHDKMYWYQQDPGMELHLIHYSYGVNSTEKGDLSSESTVSRIRTEHFPLTLESARPSHTSQYLCASRAAGGGPRDAQYFGPGTRLTVL.

The chain has TRBV5-4 and TRBJ2-1; D might be TRBD2 (5 bases). Gene TRBJ2-5 matches the end of the DNA better, so the J call may be wrong. CDR1 and CDR2 (germline): SGHNT, YYREEE (reference sequence). This CDR3 contains 14 residues. CDR3 residues: CASSPSAGQETQYF. Here the CDR3 DNA reads TGTGCCAGCAGCCCCTCCGCGGGCCAAGAGACCCAGTACTTC.

V is TRBV6-5 and J is TRBJ1-4; a weak D match, TRBD1 (6 bases). CDR3 length: 14 amino acids. Deletions cut 4 bases from V and 10 bases from J, with 16 bases between. CDR1 is MNHEY, CDR2 SVGAGI, per germline. CDR3 protein: CASSSAPGEGKLFF. CDR3 bases: TGTGCCAGCAGTTCAGCACCAGGGGAGGGAAAACTGTTTTTT.

Notes on this clonotype: Germline is not matched at one junction end, which may reflect a read error. For the CDR3, the DNA is TGTGCGAGCATTGAGGGAGTTCGCACCGAGGCGCAGTATTTT. This codes for CASIEGVRTEAQYF. V is TRBV6-1 and J is TRBJ2-2, with a possible D match to TRBD2 (5 bases). Matching the DNA end better, TRBJ2-3 makes the J call doubtful. Germline V lookup: CDR1 MNHNS, CDR2 SASEGT. This CDR3 has 14 residues.

This chain uses TRBV6-1 with TRBJ2-4; D might be TRBD1 (6 bases). The CDR3 consists of 15 residues. Germline V gene sequence: CDR1 MNHNS, CDR2 SASEGT. With 6 bases removed from V and 0 bases from J, the gap between germline ends came to 12 bases. CDR3 nucleotides: TGTGCCAGCAGCCCAGACAGGCTAGCCAAAAACATTCAGTACTTC. Amino acid sequence: CASSPDRLAKNIQYF.

This clonotype was found a few times. The chain is built from TRBV7-8 and TRBJ2-1; D not resolved. CDR1 and CDR2 (germline): SGHVS, FQNEAQ. CDR3 length: 13 residues. The germline V and J ends were trimmed by 8 bases and 7 bases, with 15 bases remaining between them. The CDR3, as DNA: TGTGCCAGCGGCCATTCGAGTGGGAATGAGCAGTTCTTC. Translating gives CASGHSSGNEQFF.

This chain uses TRBV6-1 with TRBJ1-1; D possibly corresponds to TRBD1 (5 bases). This CDR3 is 14 amino acids long. Trimming stripped 4 bases from V and 4 bases from J, with 13 bases between. Germline V gene sequence: CDR1 MNHNS, CDR2 SASEGT. The CDR3 sequence is CASSATVRGTEAFF. CDR3 nucleotides: TGTGCCAGCAGTGCGACAGTTAGGGGCACTGAAGCTTTCTTT.

The chain is built from TRBV12-3 or TRBV12-4 and TRBJ2-2, with D perhaps matching TRBD1 or TRBD2 (6 bases each). The CDR3 has 15 amino acids. Trimming removed 2 bases at V and 4 bases at J, with 11 bases between. CDR3 sequence: CASSLTGAPTGELFF. In nucleotides, the CDR3 is TGTGCCAGCAGTTTAACGGGGGCGCCCACCGGGGAGCTGTTTTTT.

The chain uses TRBV6-1 and TRBJ2-1; D unclear. The CDR3 is 13 amino acids. Germline V gene data show CDR1 as MNHNS and CDR2 as SASEGT. Trimming took 6 bases from V and 4 from J, leaving 10 bases between them. CDR3 in DNA: TGTGCCAGCAGCCTAGTCCTTTACAATGAGCAGTTCTTC. Translation gives CASSLVLYNEQFF.

V usage is TRBV6-1 and J usage is TRBJ2-3; tentative D call: TRBD2 (6 bases). Trimming stripped 6 bases from V and 0 bases from J, with 13 bases between. From germline, CDR1 is MNHNS and CDR2 SASEGT. The CDR3 is made up of 15 amino acids. CDR3 sequence: CASSPWSGSTDTQYF. The DNA of the CDR3 is TGTGCCAGCAGCCCATGGAGCGGGAGCACAGATACGCAGTATTTT.

The J gene is TRBJ2-5, the V gene TRBV6-1; unclear D gene. V lost 4 bases and J lost 11, with 23 bases in between. The CDR3 totals 15 residues. Germline V lookup: CDR1 MNHNS, CDR2 SASEGT. CDR3 sequence (DNA): TGTGCCAGCAGTGTGAATAGAAGAGCGATCAATGAGCAGTACTTC. As protein: CASSVNRRAINEQYF.

This clonotype was recorded a few times. This chain connects TRBV6-5 to TRBJ1-6; D unclear. Germline V gene data show CDR1 as MNHEY and CDR2 as SVGAGI. The CDR3 has 15 residues. V was shortened by 0 bases and J by 11 bases, with 14 bases between the two germline ends. In DNA form, the CDR3 reads TGTGCCAGCAGTTACTCGAATGAGAGATCAACACCCCTCCACTTT. Amino acids: CASSYSNERSTPLHF.

The V call is TRBV11-3, the J call TRBJ1-1; no definite D call. Germline assignment: CDR1 SGHNT and CDR2 YENEEA. CDR3 length: 13 amino acids. V lost 4 bases to trimming and J lost 3 bases, with 9 bases between them. CDR3 protein: CASSSGRDTEAFF. In DNA form, the CDR3 reads TGTGCCAGCAGCTCAGGACGGGACACTGAAGCTTTCTTT.

The chain links TRBV25-1 to TRBJ2-1; 15 bases map to TRBD2. The end of the DNA is better explained by TRBJ2-7, so the J call may be wrong. Germline lookup yields CDR1 MGHDK and CDR2 SYGVNS. CDR3 size: 15 residues. CDR3 sequence reads: CASTRTSGGAGEQYF. In DNA, the CDR3 is TGTGCCAGCACTAGGACTAGCGGGGGGGCTGGGGAGCAGTACTTC.

The V and J genes are TRBV7-2 and TRBJ2-3; D unclear. The CDR3 totals 11 residues. Germline V lookup: CDR1 SGHTA, CDR2 FQGNSA. CDR3 sequence (DNA): TGTGGGAGCAGTGTAACAGATACGCAGTATTTT. Residues: CGSSVTDTQYF.

This clonotype is categorized as large. This chain links TRBV11-3 with TRBJ2-1; TRBD1 is a possible D gene (6 bases). The germline CDR1 and CDR2 sequences are SGHNT and YENEEA. V lost 6 bases and J lost 8, with 14 bases in between. The CDR3 runs 13 residues. The CDR3 reads CASSRQGLDEQFF. Written as DNA, the CDR3 is TGTGCCAGCAGTCGGCAGGGGTTGGATGAGCAGTTCTTC.

The rearrangement uses TRBV27 and TRBJ2-7; possibly TRBD1 for D (6 bases). Trimming removed 5 bases at V and 10 bases at J, with 24 bases between. Germline-derived CDR1 and CDR2 are MNHEY and SMNVEV (reference sequence). The CDR3 runs 15 residues. The CDR3 protein is CASSLQGRGLATQYF. The CDR3 nucleotides read TGTGCCAGCAGTCTACAGGGTAGAGGCCTGGCTACCCAGTACTTC.

Relative to its sample, this clonotype is medium-sized (0.01 to 0.1%). The genes are TRBV10-3 and TRBJ2-1; 7 bases are a match to TRBD1. With the DNA end fitting TRBJ2-7 better, the J assignment may be wrong. Germline V gene sequence: CDR1 ENHRY, CDR2 SYGVKD. The CDR3 consists of 14 residues. CDR3 bases: TGTGCCATCAGGGACCGGGACAGACTCTACGAGCAGTACTTC. Translating it yields CAIRDRDRLYEQYF.

Concerning this clonotype itself: The junction shows a germline mismatch at one end, possibly a read error. V usage is TRBV10-1 and J usage is TRBJ2-2; D remains unclear. CDR1 is WNHNN, CDR2 SYGVQD, per germline (reference sequence). The CDR3 loop spans 14 amino acids. DNA for the CDR3: TGCGCCAGCACCAGGACCAGGAACTCCGGGGAGCTGTTTTTT. This gives the protein CASTRTRNSGELFF.

The CDR3 is CASSLARETQYF. The CDR3 bases are TGTGCCAGCAGCTTAGCGCGGGAGACCCAGTACTTC. V gene TRBV7-6 combines with J gene TRBJ2-5; D not certain. Trimming took off 0 bases at V and 5 bases at J, with 4 bases between the two ends. Germline V lookup: CDR1 SGHVS, CDR2 FNYEAQ. The CDR3 spans 12 residues.

In regard to this clonotype: One junction end does not reproduce the germline sequence, and a read error may be involved. The chain recombines TRBV10-3 with TRBJ2-1, with 10 bases that match TRBD2. CDR1 is ENHRY, CDR2 SYGVKD, per germline. The CDR3 is 15 amino acids. The CDR3 nucleotides read TGTGCCATCAGTGAAACTAGCGGGACAATCGAGGAGCAGTTTTTT. Translated, it gives CAISETSGTIEEQFF.

This clonotype was counted a single time. V usage is TRBV7-2 and J usage is TRBJ1-2; D might be TRBD1 (5 bases). With 5 bases removed from V and 8 bases from J, the gap between germline ends came to 18 bases. Germline V gene data show CDR1 as SGHTA and CDR2 as FQGNSA. This CDR3 comprises 14 residues. Here the CDR3 DNA reads TGTGCCAGCAGCCCACACCCAGGATCAGGGGGCTACACCTTC. Protein: CASSPHPGSGGYTF. The full variable domain, with the rest looked up from reference TRBV7-2 and TRBJ1-2, is GAGVSQSPSNKVTEKGKDVELRCDPISGHTALYWYRQSLGQGLEFLIYFQGNSAPDKSGLPSDRFSAERTGGSVSTLTIQRTQQEDSAVYLCASSPHPGSGGYTFGSGTRLTVV.

The V and J genes are TRBV12-3 or TRBV12-4 and TRBJ2-1; 8 bases are shared with TRBD2. The CDR3 is made up of 15 amino acids. Trimming at V came to 6 bases and at J to 4 bases, leaving 8 bases not matched to a gene. CDR3 DNA sequence: TGTGCCAGCAGCACTCTCGGGGGGGTTTACAATGAGCAGTTCTTC. The encoded protein is CASSTLGGVYNEQFF.

On this clonotype: An end of the junction does not agree with germline; a read error may underlie this. The J gene is TRBJ2-5, the V gene TRBV24-1; the D gene could be TRBD1 or TRBD2 (6 bases each). Germline V gives CDR1 KGHDR, CDR2 SFDVKD. This CDR3 is built from 19 residues. The CDR3 sequence: CATSDPLWSGGRGTETQYF. The CDR3 nucleotides are TGTGCCACCAGTGACCCCCTTTGGTCTGGGGGGCGTGGCACAGAGACGCAGTACTTC.

This chain joins TRBV7-2 and TRBJ2-1; TRBD2 matches at 9 bases. The length of the CDR3 is 16 residues. The ends lost 5 bases at V and 8 bases at J; junction bases unmatched: 13. Looked up from germline, CDR1 is SGHTA and CDR2 is FQGNSA. Written as DNA, the CDR3 is TGTGCCAGCAGCCGTTCTAGCGGGATCCTCATCGATGAGCAGTTCTTC. Translation gives CASSRSSGILIDEQFF.

The chain has TRBV3-1 and TRBJ2-1; TRBD2 matches at 13 bases. The CDR3 sequence is 17 residues long. Looked up from germline, CDR1 is LGHDT and CDR2 is YNNKEL (reference sequence). V was clipped by 4 bases and J by 7 bases; unmatched bases: 10. CDR3: CASSPGGLAGVRNEQFF. The CDR3 nucleotides are TGTGCCAGCAGCCCCGGCGGACTAGCGGGAGTACGAAATGAGCAGTTCTTC.

This chain uses TRBV11-1 with TRBJ2-2, with D unresolved. Trimming left V 3 bases short and J 7 bases short, with 6 bases between. CDR1 and CDR2 from the germline V gene are SGHAT and FQDESV (reference sequence). The CDR3 is 12 residues long. CDR3 DNA: TGTGCCAGCAGCTTCGAGGACGGGGAGCTGTTTTTT. Its translation: CASSFEDGELFF.